The clone carrying this T cell receptor (beta chain) occurred a few times. Previously described methods with listed TCR primers produced the bulk TCR libraries. TCRdb passed the PCR reads through MiXCR, listing each CDR3 protein once. The sample lists approximately 90,000 distinct CDR3 sequences, roughly 24% seen once, with roughly 1% in the top ten. The data derive from a study of molecular identifiers for immune sequencing clone quantification. The CDR3 has 12 amino acids. Per the germline V gene, CDR1 is SQVTM and CDR2 is ANQGSEA. The V segment lost 3 bases and the J segment 3 bases; nucleotides outside the gene matches: 1.

The chain employs TRBV29-1 and TRBJ1-2, with 7 positions matching TRBD1. The TCR originated in a human donor in good health. Some libraries in this study had Jurkat cell RNA spiked in. The source material was naive CD8+ T cells from blood, with Jurkat cell RNA spiked in. Subset of the sample: FACS-sorted CD8+CD4-CCR7+CD45RA+ naive T cells. CDR3 protein: CSVEGTDYGYTF. For the CDR3, the DNA is TGCAGCGTTGAGGGGACAGACTATGGCTACACCTTC.